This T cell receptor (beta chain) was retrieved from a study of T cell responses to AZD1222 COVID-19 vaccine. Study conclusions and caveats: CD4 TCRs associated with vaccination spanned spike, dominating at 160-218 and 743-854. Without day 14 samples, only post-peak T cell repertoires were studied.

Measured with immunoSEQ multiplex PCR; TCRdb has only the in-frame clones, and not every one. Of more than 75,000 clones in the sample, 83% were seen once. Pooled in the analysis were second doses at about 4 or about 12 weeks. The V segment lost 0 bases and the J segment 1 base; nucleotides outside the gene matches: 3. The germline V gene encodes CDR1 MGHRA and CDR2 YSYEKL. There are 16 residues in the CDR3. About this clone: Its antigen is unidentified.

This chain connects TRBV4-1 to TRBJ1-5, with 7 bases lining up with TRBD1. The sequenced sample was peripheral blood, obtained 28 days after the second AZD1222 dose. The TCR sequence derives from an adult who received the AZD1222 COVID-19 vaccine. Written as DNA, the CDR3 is TGCGCCAGCAGCCAAGAAGGGGGCTTCAGCAATCAGCCCCAGCATTTT. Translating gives CASSQEGGFSNQPQHF.